The present T cell receptor (beta chain) was sequenced within a study of control samples from healthy donors and cancer patients. J lost 5 bases, V lost 2 bases, and 10 bases had no gene match. The germline V gene has CDR1 SGHRS and CDR2 YFSETQ. This CDR3 is 16 amino acids long. Here immunoSEQ multiplex PCR was the method, and the copy in TCRdb shows in-frame clones only, minus some. The sample lists over 80,000 clones, roughly 86% occurring once. The sample consisted of blood. This receptor was identified in a man in his 60s in good health. The rearrangement links TRBV5-1 to TRBJ1-1; 9 positions agree with TRBD1. The CDR3 bases are TGCGCCAGCAGCTTAGGGGACAGGGAGGCGAAAACTGAAGCTTTCTTT. Translation: CASSLGDREAKTEAFF.